Shown below are 30 T cell receptor beta chains from a single sample sequenced in a study of T cells after posttransplantation cyclophosphamide. Some clones are missing from TCRdb's copy, which holds only in-frame ones; the method was immunoSEQ multiplex PCR. The sample records about 32,000 clones, roughly 90% being singletons. The naive gate required viable CD3+CD4+ or CD3+CD8+ cells with CCR7+CD45RA+CD45RO-CD95-CD27+CD28+ phenotype. Sequencing input: naive CD4+ T cells sorted from blood. Receptor source: a man aged 30 to 39 in good health and a related stem cell transplant donor.

The chain combines TRBV7-3 with TRBJ1-1; no definite D call. The ends were cut back, 2 bases at V and 3 bases at J, with 13 bases in the middle. Germline V lookup: CDR1 SGHTA, CDR2 FQGTGA. CDR3 length: 15 residues. CDR3 DNA: TGTGCCAGCAGCTTATACGGCATCGCGGACACTGAAGCTTTCTTT. Its translation: CASSLYGIADTEAFF.

About this clone itself: This sample also contains other DNA sequences that code for the same CDR3. The V and J genes are TRBV6-1 and TRBJ1-2, with a weak D call TRBD1 (6 bases). Trimming removed 4 bases from V and 8 bases from J, with 26 bases in between. CDR3 length: 17 residues. Germline-derived CDR1 and CDR2 are MNHNS and SASEGT. CDR3: CASSVPILGGARRGYTF. The CDR3 region has the DNA TGTGCCAGCAGTGTTCCAATCTTGGGGGGGGCGCGTCGGGGCTACACCTTC.

The chain couples TRBV5-1 to TRBJ2-5; D is perhaps TRBD2 (5 bases). The CDR3 covers 14 residues. Germline lookup yields CDR1 SGHRS and CDR2 YFSETQ. V lost 3 bases and J lost 3, with 12 bases in between. CDR3 protein: CASSSPDGEETQYF. The CDR3 nucleotides read TGCGCCAGCAGCTCGCCAGACGGGGAAGAGACCCAGTACTTC.

V gene TRBV5-1 combines with J gene TRBJ2-7; TRBD2 matches 8 bases. Trimming took 4 bases from V and 5 from J; bases not matched to a gene: 14. This CDR3 is built from 16 residues. Germline CDR1 is SGHRS and CDR2 is YFSETQ. The CDR3 is CASSPRTSPSIDEQYF. The CDR3 nucleotides read TGCGCCAGCAGCCCCCGGACTAGCCCTTCCATTGACGAGCAGTACTTC.

The V and J genes are TRBV10-3 and TRBJ1-1; tentative D call: TRBD1 (6 bases). CDR1 is ENHRY, CDR2 SYGVKD, per germline. V was trimmed by 0 bases and J by 1 base, leaving 15 bases between them. The CDR3 is 17 residues long. The CDR3 coding sequence is TGTGCCATCAGTGAGTCAGCATTTATACAGGGGAACACTGAAGCTTTCTTT. Protein: CAISESAFIQGNTEAFF.

This rearrangement joins TRBV19 to TRBJ2-5; 12 positions agree with TRBD2. Germline V lookup: CDR1 LNHDA, CDR2 SQIVND (reference sequence). With 5 bases clipped from V and 5 bases from J, the junction kept 9 bases outside the gene matches. The CDR3 has 16 residues. CDR3 sequence reads: CASSLPSGGAQETQYF. The CDR3 coding sequence is TGTGCCAGTAGTCTACCTAGCGGGGGGGCCCAGGAGACCCAGTACTTC.

The J gene is TRBJ1-5, the V gene TRBV19; the D is unclear. V gave up 3 bases and J gave up 5 bases, with 8 bases separating them. This CDR3 has 13 amino acids. CDR1 and CDR2 (germline): LNHDA, SQIVND (reference sequence). DNA for the CDR3: TGTGCCAGTAGTATGACTGCCGATCAGCCCCAGCATTTT. This gives the protein CASSMTADQPQHF.

The chain recombines TRBV29-1 with TRBJ2-7, with TRBD2 as a possible D gene (5 bases). The CDR3 runs 11 residues. Germline loops: CDR1 SQVTM, CDR2 ANQGSEA. Trimming took off 4 bases at V and 3 bases at J, with 7 bases between the two ends. The CDR3 region has the DNA TGCAGCGTTGTCGGGAACTACGAGCAGTACTTC. Translated, it gives CSVVGNYEQYF.

The chain uses TRBV19 and TRBJ1-1; 9 bases align to TRBD1. Germline CDR1 LNHDA, CDR2 SQIVND (reference sequence). The length of the CDR3 is 12 residues. V lost 7 bases to trimming and J lost 6 bases; unmatched junction nucleotides: 3. The CDR3 DNA reads TGTGCCAGTACCCGGACAGGGGCTGAAGCTTTCTTT. This encodes CASTRTGAEAFF.

This clone has a single count. The rearrangement links TRBV5-1 to TRBJ1-3; the D gene is possibly TRBD1 (5 bases). CDR3 size: 14 residues. CDR1 is SGHRS and CDR2 is YFSETQ in the germline V gene. Trimming cost V 3 bases and J 4 bases, with 11 bases left between them. The CDR3 is CASSSKAGGNTIYF. CDR3 nucleotides: TGCGCCAGCAGCTCGAAGGCAGGGGGAAACACCATATATTTT.

The genes are TRBV5-6 and TRBJ1-1; D is perhaps TRBD1 (5 bases). Trimming cost V 1 base and J 3 bases, with 7 bases left between them. CDR1 is SGHDT and CDR2 is YYEEEE in the germline V gene. The CDR3 contains 13 residues. The DNA of the CDR3 is TGTGCCAGCAGCTTGTCAGGGTACACTGAAGCTTTCTTT. Protein sequence: CASSLSGYTEAFF. The whole variable domain, remainder taken from reference TRBV5-6 and TRBJ1-1, is DAGVTQSPTHLIKTRGQQVTLRCSPKSGHDTVSWYQQALGQGPQFIFQYYEEEERQRGNFPDRFSGHQFPNYSSELNVNALLLGDSALYLCASSLSGYTEAFFGQGTRLTVV.

This clone was recorded once. CDR3 region: CASSFRRQGESEAFF. CDR3 coding DNA: TGTGCCAGCAGCTTCCGTAGACAGGGGGAAAGTGAAGCTTTCTTT. J is TRBJ1-1 and V is TRBV5-5; 9 bases are a match to TRBD1. Germline CDR1 reads SGHKS; CDR2 reads YYEKEE (reference sequence). Trimming cost V 2 bases and J 7 bases; bases outside gene matches: 9. This CDR3 has 15 residues. Supplemented by reference TRBV5-5 and TRBJ1-1, the full variable domain reads DAGVTQSPTHLIKTRGQQVTLRCSPISGHKSVSWYQQVLGQGPQFIFQYYEKEERGRGNFPDRFSARQFPNYSSELNVNALLLGDSALYLCASSFRRQGESEAFFGQGTRLTVV.

This chain uses TRBV7-3 with TRBJ2-3; 11 bases are a match to TRBD2. The CDR3 consists of 16 residues. V trimming: 8 bases; J trimming: 1 base; junction bases outside the gene matches: 8. Germline CDR1 is SGHTA and CDR2 is FQGTGA. The CDR3 nucleotides are TGTGCCAGCTTGGTAGCGGGGGGGCTTGGCACAGATACGCAGTATTTT. Protein: CASLVAGGLGTDTQYF.

This chain links TRBV7-2 with TRBJ2-7; 7 bases are shared with TRBD1. V shed 6 bases, J shed 5 bases, and the junction held 13 bases outside the gene matches. The CDR3 is 15 amino acids. Germline CDR1 and CDR2: SGHTA and FQGNSA. CDR3: CASRPRGQAPHEQYF. The CDR3 DNA sequence: TGTGCCAGCAGACCCCGTGGACAGGCCCCCCACGAGCAGTACTTC. The variable domain in full, completed from reference TRBV7-2 and TRBJ2-7, reads GAGVSQSPSNKVTEKGKDVELRCDPISGHTALYWYRQSLGQGLEFLIYFQGNSAPDKSGLPSDRFSAERTGGSVSTLTIQRTQQEDSAVYLCASRPRGQAPHEQYFGPGTRLTVT.

This chain uses TRBV29-1 with TRBJ2-5; 7 positions agree with TRBD1. Germline lookup yields CDR1 SQVTM and CDR2 ANQGSEA. The CDR3 runs to 15 residues. The V and J ends lost 6 bases and 0 bases, in that order; junction bases with no gene match: 10. CDR3 bases: TGCAGCGTCCCCCGGGACAGCTGGTACCAAGAGACCCAGTACTTC. Translating gives CSVPRDSWYQETQYF. The complete variable domain, with remaining parts taken from reference TRBV29-1 and TRBJ2-5, reads SAVISQKPSRDICQRGTSLTIQCQVDSQVTMMFWYRQQPGQSLTLIATANQGSEATYESGFVIDKFPISRPNLTFSTLTVSNMSPEDSSIYLCSVPRDSWYQETQYFGPGTRLLVL.

V is TRBV5-1 and J is TRBJ2-7, with 7 bases that match TRBD1. The CDR3 loop spans 15 amino acids. The germline CDR1 and CDR2 sequences are SGHRS and YFSETQ. Trimming took 0 bases from V and 0 from J; bases not matched to a gene: 3. In DNA, the CDR3 is TGCGCCAGCAGCTTGGTCGGGGACAGCTCCTACGAGCAGTACTTC. Translating gives CASSLVGDSSYEQYF.

The chain uses TRBV15 and TRBJ1-2; 8 bases fit TRBD1. Unmatched junction bases numbered 0, after V lost 5 bases and J lost 4 bases. The CDR3 extends over 12 amino acids. Germline-derived CDR1 and CDR2 are LNHNV and YYDKDF (reference sequence). This CDR3 is CATSGTGYGYTF. The CDR3 nucleotides read TGTGCCACCAGCGGGACAGGCTATGGCTACACCTTC.

This chain connects TRBV2 to TRBJ1-2; 9 positions match TRBD1. This CDR3 contains 14 residues. Losses at the gene ends were 1 base for V and 4 bases for J; bases not matched to a gene: 1. Germline lookup yields CDR1 SNHLY and CDR2 FYNNEI. This CDR3 is CASSEGGQGYGYTF. The CDR3 nucleotides read TGTGCCAGCAGTGAAGGGGGACAGGGCTATGGCTACACCTTC.

In its sample, this clone was seen a few times. The V and J genes are TRBV6-6 and TRBJ1-5; 7 nucleotides align to TRBD1. V trimming: 2 bases; J trimming: 1 base; junction bases outside the gene matches: 2. Germline V gene data show CDR1 as MNHNY and CDR2 as SVGAGI (reference sequence). The length of the CDR3 is 15 residues. CDR3 amino acids: CASSYEQGSNQPQHF. DNA of the CDR3: TGTGCCAGCAGTTACGAACAGGGGAGCAATCAGCCCCAGCATTTT.

The V call is TRBV7-3, the J call TRBJ2-3, with TRBD2 matching over 16 bases. V shed 5 bases and J 6 bases; nucleotides not matched to a gene: 11. CDR1 SGHTA and CDR2 FQGTGA come from the germline V gene. This CDR3 contains 18 residues. The CDR3 nucleotides read TGTGCCAGCAGCCTCCCCGGGACTAGCGGGGGGGCCCGGGATACGCAGTATTTT. Encoded protein: CASSLPGTSGGARDTQYF. Complete variable domain (other parts from reference TRBV7-3 and TRBJ2-3): GAGVSQTPSNKVTEKGKYVELRCDPISGHTALYWYRQSLGQGPEFLIYFQGTGAADDSGLPNDRFFAVRPEGSVSTLKIQRTERGDSAVYLCASSLPGTSGGARDTQYFGPGTRLTVL.

This chain connects TRBV28 to TRBJ2-7; 10 bases map to TRBD1. The CDR3 is 15 residues long. V was clipped by 4 bases and J by 2 bases; unmatched bases: 5. CDR1 and CDR2 (germline): MDHEN, SYDVKM. The CDR3 region is CASSSPGQGPYEQYF. The CDR3 nucleotides are TGTGCCAGCAGTTCCCCGGGACAGGGGCCCTACGAGCAGTACTTC.

The V and J genes are TRBV11-1 and TRBJ2-5; the match to TRBD1 covers 8 bases. CDR1 and CDR2 from the germline V gene are SGHAT and FQDESV (reference sequence). The J segment lost 1 base and the V segment lost 5 bases, leaving 3 bases of the junction unmatched. This CDR3 comprises 14 residues. The CDR3 region is CASSQTGAQETQYF. Written as DNA, the CDR3 is TGTGCCAGCAGCCAGACAGGGGCCCAAGAGACCCAGTACTTC.

The rearrangement uses TRBV7-3 and TRBJ2-2, with 10 bases matching TRBD1. Per the germline V gene, CDR1 is SGHTA and CDR2 is FQGTGA. V shed 5 bases and J 8 bases; nucleotides not matched to a gene: 5. This CDR3 has 14 residues. The CDR3 spells CASSPGQGIGELFF. DNA for the CDR3: TGTGCCAGCAGCCCGGGACAGGGGATAGGGGAGCTGTTTTTT.

The rearrangement links TRBV7-9 to TRBJ2-5; D gene ambiguous. Germline V lookup: CDR1 SEHNR, CDR2 FQNEAQ (reference sequence). CDR3 length: 13 residues. Trimming took 2 bases from V and 5 from J, leaving 9 bases between them. The CDR3: CASSLPPSETQYF. The DNA of the CDR3 is TGTGCCAGCAGCTTACCCCCAAGCGAGACCCAGTACTTC. Full variable domain (rest looked up from reference TRBV7-9 and TRBJ2-5): DTGVSQNPRHKITKRGQNVTFRCDPISEHNRLYWYRQTLGQGPEFLTYFQNEAQLEKSRLLSDRFSAERPKGSFSTLEIQRTEQGDSAMYLCASSLPPSETQYFGPGTRLLVL.

This clone was recorded only once. V and J are TRBV7-9 and TRBJ2-3, with a possible D match to TRBD2 (6 bases). The CDR3 consists of 16 residues. The V end lost 2 bases, the J end lost 0 bases, and 12 bases lay between the germline ends. Germline lookup yields CDR1 SEHNR and CDR2 FQNEAQ (reference sequence). CDR3 nucleotides: TGTGCCAGCAGCTTATCGGGAGCCAGGAGCACAGATACGCAGTATTTT. It codes for CASSLSGARSTDTQYF.

J is TRBJ1-1 and V is TRBV5-1; TRBD1 matches at 7 bases. V lost 5 bases, J lost 4 bases, and 11 bases stayed unmatched. The CDR3 is 15 amino acids. In germline, CDR1 is SGHRS, CDR2 YFSETQ. The CDR3 here is CASRARTGESTEAFF. The CDR3 DNA reads TGCGCCAGCAGGGCAAGGACAGGTGAAAGCACTGAAGCTTTCTTT.

This chain uses TRBV11-3 with TRBJ1-1; the D is unclear. CDR3 length equals 13 residues. Germline-derived CDR1 and CDR2 are SGHNT and YENEEA. Deletions cut 5 bases from V and 4 bases from J, with 11 bases between. This CDR3 is CASSNGGITEAFF. The CDR3 DNA reads as TGTGCCAGCAGCAATGGCGGGATCACTGAAGCTTTCTTT.

This sequence joins TRBV19 and TRBJ1-2; 11 bases are a match to TRBD1. The CDR3 loop spans 17 amino acids. Germline CDR1 reads LNHDA; CDR2 reads SQIVND (reference sequence). Losses at the gene ends were 7 bases for V and 8 bases for J; bases not matched to a gene: 18. The CDR3 DNA sequence: TGTGCCAGTATCCCAAAGGGACAGGGGGGAAGTCGTCCCGGCTACACCTTC. Its translation is CASIPKGQGGSRPGYTF.

The table lists this clone with a count of one. The chain combines TRBV13 with TRBJ2-1; TRBD2 aligns across 16 bases. Germline V gives CDR1 PRHDT, CDR2 FYEKMQ (reference sequence). There are 15 residues in the CDR3. The trim removed 5 bases at V and 10 bases at J, leaving 5 bases unmatched. CDR3 in amino acids: CASSQGTSGGDEQFF. DNA for the CDR3: TGTGCCAGCAGCCAGGGGACTAGCGGGGGGGACGAGCAGTTCTTC. The variable domain in full, with the rest retrieved from reference TRBV13 and TRBJ2-1, is AAGVIQSPRHLIKEKRETATLKCYPIPRHDTVYWYQQGPGQDPQFLISFYEKMQSDKGSIPDRFSAQQFSDYHSELNMSSLELGDSALYFCASSQGTSGGDEQFFGPGTRLTVL.

The chain uses TRBV18 and TRBJ1-1, with 9 bases lining up with TRBD1. The trim removed 4 bases at V and 1 base at J, leaving 7 bases unmatched. The germline CDR1 and CDR2 sequences are KGHSH and LQKENI. The CDR3 is 16 residues long. The CDR3 region has the DNA TGTGCCAGCTCACGCCGGGACAGGGTTTGGAACACTGAAGCTTTCTTT. It is translated as CASSRRDRVWNTEAFF. The complete variable domain, with remaining parts taken from reference TRBV18 and TRBJ1-1, reads NAGVMQNPRHLVRRRGQEARLRCSPMKGHSHVYWYRQLPEEGLKFMVYLQKENIIDESGMPKERFSAEFPKEGPSILRIQQVVRGDSAAYFCASSRRDRVWNTEAFFGQGTRLTVV.